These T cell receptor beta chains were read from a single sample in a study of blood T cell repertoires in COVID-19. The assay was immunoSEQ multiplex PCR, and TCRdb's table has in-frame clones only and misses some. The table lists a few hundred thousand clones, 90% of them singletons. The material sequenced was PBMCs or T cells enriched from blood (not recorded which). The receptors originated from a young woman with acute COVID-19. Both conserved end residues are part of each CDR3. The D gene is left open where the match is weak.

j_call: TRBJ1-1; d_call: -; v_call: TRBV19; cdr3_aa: CASTGVNTEAFF
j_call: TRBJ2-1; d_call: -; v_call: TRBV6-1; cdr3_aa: CASSEPKPGEQFF
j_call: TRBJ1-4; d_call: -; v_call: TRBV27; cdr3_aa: CASSSPSRDEKLFF
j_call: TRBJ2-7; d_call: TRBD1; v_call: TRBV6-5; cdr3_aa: CASRLQGASAKEQYF
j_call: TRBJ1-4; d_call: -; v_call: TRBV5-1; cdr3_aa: CASSLAWTGTEKLFF
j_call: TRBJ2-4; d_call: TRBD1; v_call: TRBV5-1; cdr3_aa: CASSSTGGVGKNIQYF
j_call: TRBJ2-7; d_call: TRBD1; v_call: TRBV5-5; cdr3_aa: CASSLGGQGQFYEQYF
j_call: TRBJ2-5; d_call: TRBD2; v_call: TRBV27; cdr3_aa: CASSLSMVSGRAETQYF
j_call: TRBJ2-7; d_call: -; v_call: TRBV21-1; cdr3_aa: CASSKAGSGGSYEQYF
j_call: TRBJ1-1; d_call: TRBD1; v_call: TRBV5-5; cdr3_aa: CASSLGRPDRVVVATFF
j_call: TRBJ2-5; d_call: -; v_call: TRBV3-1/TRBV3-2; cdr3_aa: CASSQATLKGETQYF
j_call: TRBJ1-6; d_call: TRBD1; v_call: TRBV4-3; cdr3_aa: CASSPGTGGSPLHF
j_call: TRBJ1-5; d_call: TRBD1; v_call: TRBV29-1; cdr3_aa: CSARTGRDQPQHF
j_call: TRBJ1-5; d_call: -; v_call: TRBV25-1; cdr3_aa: CASSESTGYQPQHF
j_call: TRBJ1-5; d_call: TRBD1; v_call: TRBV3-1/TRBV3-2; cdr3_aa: CASSQGDRSIQPQHF
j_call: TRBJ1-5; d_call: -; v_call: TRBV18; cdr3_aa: CASSAGQLSNQPQHF
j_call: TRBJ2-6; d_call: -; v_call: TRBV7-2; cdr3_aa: CASSLAPTGVAGANVLTF
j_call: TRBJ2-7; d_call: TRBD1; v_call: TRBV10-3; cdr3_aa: CAISETGGVYEQYF
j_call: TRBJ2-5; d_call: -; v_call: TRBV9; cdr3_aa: CASSVGLSSGQETQYF
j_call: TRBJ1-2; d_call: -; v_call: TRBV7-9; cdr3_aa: CASSLDPPPTENYGYTF
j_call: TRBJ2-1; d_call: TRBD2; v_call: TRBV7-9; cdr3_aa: CASSRLGGSFLNEQFF
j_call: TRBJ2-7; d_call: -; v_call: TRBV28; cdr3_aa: CASSKLLIGRGEQYF
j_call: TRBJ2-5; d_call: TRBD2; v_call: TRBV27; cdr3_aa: CASSPRGGRPPETQYF
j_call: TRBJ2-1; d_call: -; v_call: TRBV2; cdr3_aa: CASNTRMSNEQFF
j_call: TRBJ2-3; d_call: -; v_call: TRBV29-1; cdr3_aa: CSVGTDYTDTQYF
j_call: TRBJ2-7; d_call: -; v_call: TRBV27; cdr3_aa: CASSLLGVPGTKFYEQYF
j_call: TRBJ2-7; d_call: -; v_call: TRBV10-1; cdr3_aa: CASSPADFYEQYF
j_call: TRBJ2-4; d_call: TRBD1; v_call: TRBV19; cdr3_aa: CASSPGQGGNIQYF
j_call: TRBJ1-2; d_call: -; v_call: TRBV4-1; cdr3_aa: CASSQKSTNSWNYGYTF
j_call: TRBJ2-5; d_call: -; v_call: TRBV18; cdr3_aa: CASSPQGGETQYF
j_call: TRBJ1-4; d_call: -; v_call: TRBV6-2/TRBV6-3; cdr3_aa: CASSLRPGEKLFF
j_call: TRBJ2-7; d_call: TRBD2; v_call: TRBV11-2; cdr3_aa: CASSSTSGRHYEQYF
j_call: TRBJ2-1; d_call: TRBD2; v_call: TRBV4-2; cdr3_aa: CASSQDSRSSGSVNEQFF
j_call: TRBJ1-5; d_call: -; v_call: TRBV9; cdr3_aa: CASSQGGGIISNQPQHF
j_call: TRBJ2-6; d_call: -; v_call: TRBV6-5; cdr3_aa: CASSPYRSGANVLTF
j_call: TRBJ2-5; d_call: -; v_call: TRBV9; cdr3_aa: CASSVGMGGAFGGSRYATQYF
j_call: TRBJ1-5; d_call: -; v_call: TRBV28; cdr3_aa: CASSLGGARGNQPQHF
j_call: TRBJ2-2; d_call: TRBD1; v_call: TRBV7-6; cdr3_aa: CASSSGTGVIGELFF
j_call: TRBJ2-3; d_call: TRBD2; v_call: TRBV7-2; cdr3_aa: CASSLSLAGTDTQYF
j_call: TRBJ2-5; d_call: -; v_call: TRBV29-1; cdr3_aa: CSVLRDQETQYF
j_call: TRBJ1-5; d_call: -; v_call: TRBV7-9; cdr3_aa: CASSLGGESNQPQHF
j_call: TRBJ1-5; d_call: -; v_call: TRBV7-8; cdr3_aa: CASSLLGPGTNQPQHF
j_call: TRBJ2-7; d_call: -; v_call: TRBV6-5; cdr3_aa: CASSYYSGYEQYF